This T cell receptor beta chain emerged from a study of tumor-infiltrating lymphocytes in primary liver carcinoma. As for the study in general: Productive TCRbeta reads per sample were roughly 3.5 to 7.5 million, not differing by tissue. The study, taken as a whole, reports: Pairs of tumor regions overlapped more than tumor-adjacent and tumor-blood pairs did.

CDR1 and CDR2 from the germline V gene are MGHRA and YSYEKL. The CDR3 is 16 residues long. Starting from roughly 540 ng of total RNA, TCR beta cDNA was produced with a primer in the constant region. A slightly modified ARM-PCR protocol with three nested multiplex PCR rounds produced these TCR beta libraries. Primers for the first two PCR rounds were TRBV1-TRBV30 forward primers and a C-beta reverse primer (about 9 cycles per round). MiXCR was run by TCRdb on the multiplex PCR reads, yielding one entry per CDR3 protein. The sample shows around 99,000 distinct CDR3 sequences, less than 75% of them seen only once. Taking about 18-31 mg of unsorted bulk tissue, the authors co-extracted RNA and DNA. Every patient in the cohort had a primary liver carcinoma. That carcinoma was treated by surgical resection. No patient had received treatment, and all had chronic HBV infection. With regard to this clonotype: The antigen is unknown. The germline gene is not matched at one end of the junction; a read error may be the cause.

This chain links TRBV4-1 with TRBJ2-2; D is perhaps TRBD2 (6 bases). Sample: tumor-adjacent normal liver tissue. The sequence was collected from a man in his forties with primary liver carcinoma and hepatitis B virus infection. CDR3 amino acids: CASRPEEGLDTGEVFF. In DNA, the CDR3 is TGCGCCAGCAGGCCAGAAGAGGGTCTCGACACCGGGGAGGTGTTTTTT.